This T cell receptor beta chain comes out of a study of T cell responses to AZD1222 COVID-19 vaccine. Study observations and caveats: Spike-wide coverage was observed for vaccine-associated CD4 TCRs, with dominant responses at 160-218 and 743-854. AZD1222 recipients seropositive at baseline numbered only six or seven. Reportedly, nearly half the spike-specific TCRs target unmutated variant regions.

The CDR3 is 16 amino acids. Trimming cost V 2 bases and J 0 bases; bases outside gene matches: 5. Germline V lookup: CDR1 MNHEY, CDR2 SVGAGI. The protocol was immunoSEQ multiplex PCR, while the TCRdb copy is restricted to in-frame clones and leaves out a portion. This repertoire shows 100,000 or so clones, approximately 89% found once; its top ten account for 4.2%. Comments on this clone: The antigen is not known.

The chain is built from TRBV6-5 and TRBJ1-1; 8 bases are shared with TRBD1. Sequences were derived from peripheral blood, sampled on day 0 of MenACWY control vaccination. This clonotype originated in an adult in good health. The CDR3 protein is CASSYGTGDMNTEAFF. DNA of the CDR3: TGTGCCAGCAGTTACGGGACAGGTGATATGAACACTGAAGCTTTCTTT.